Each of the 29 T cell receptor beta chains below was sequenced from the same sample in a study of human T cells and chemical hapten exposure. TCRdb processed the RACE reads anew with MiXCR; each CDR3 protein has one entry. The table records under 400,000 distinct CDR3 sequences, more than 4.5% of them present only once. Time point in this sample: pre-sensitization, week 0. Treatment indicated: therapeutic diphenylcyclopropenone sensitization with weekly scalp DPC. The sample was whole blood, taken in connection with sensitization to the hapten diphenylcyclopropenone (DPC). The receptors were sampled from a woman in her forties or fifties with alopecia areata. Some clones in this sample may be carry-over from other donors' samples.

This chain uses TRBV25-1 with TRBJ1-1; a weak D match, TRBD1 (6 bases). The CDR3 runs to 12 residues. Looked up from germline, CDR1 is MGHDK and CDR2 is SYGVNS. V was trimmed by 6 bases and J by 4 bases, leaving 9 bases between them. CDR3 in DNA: TGTGCCAGCAGGGAGGGGGTCACTGAAGCTTTCTTT. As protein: CASREGVTEAFF.

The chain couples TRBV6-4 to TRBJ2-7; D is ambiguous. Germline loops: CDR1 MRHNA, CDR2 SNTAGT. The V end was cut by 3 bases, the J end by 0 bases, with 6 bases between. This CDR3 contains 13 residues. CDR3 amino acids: CASSEAPSYEQYF. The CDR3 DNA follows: TGTGCCAGCAGTGAGGCCCCCTCCTACGAGCAGTACTTC.

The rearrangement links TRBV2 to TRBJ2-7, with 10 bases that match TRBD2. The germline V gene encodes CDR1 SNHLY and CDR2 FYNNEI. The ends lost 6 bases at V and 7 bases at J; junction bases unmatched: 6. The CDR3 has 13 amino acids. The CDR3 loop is CASRVAGGLEQYF. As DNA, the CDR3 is TGTGCCAGCAGAGTAGCGGGGGGCCTTGAGCAGTACTTC.

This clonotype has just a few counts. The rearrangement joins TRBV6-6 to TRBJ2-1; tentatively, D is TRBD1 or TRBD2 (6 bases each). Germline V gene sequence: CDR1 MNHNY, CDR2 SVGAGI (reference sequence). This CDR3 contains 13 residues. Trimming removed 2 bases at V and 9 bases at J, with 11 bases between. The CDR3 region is CASSYIGGGEQFF. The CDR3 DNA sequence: TGTGCCAGCAGTTACATAGGGGGAGGTGAGCAGTTCTTC.

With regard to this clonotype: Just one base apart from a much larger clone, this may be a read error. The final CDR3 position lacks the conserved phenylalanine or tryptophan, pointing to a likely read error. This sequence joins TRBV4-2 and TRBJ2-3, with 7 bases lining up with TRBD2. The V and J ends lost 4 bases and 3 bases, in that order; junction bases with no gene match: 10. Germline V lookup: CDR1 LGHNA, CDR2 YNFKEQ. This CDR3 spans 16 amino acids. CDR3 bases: TGTGCCAGCAGCCCCTTGACGGGAGGAGGGACAGATACGCAGTATATT. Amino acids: CASSPLTGGGTDTQYI.

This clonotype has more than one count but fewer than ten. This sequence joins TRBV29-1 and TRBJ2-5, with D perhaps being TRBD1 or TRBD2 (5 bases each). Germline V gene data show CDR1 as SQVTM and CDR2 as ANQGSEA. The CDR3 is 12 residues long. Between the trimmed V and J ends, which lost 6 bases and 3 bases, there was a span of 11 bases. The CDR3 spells CSVVGVEETQYF. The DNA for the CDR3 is TGCAGCGTCGTGGGGGTAGAAGAGACCCAGTACTTC.

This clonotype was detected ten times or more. The CDR3 reads CASSFSVVNEQFF. CDR3 DNA: TGTGCCAGCAGTTTCAGTGTTGTCAATGAGCAGTTCTTC. J is TRBJ2-1 and V is TRBV12-3 or TRBV12-4, with D unresolved. The V end lost 3 bases, the J end lost 6 bases, and 9 bases lay between the germline ends. This CDR3 has 13 residues.

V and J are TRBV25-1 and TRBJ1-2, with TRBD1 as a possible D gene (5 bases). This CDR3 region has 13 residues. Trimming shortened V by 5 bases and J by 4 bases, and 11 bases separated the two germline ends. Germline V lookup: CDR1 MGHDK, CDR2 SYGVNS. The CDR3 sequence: CASSRGSVYGYTF. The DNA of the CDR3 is TGTGCCAGCAGTAGGGGTTCTGTCTATGGCTACACCTTC.

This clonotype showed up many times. In nucleotides, the CDR3 is TGCAGCGCTAGACACCCAGACAACTCTGGGGCCAACGTCCTGACTTTC. Amino acids: CSARHPDNSGANVLTF. This chain links TRBV29-1 with TRBJ2-6; D gene unclear. The CDR3 runs 16 residues. Germline CDR1 is SQVTM and CDR2 is ANQGSEA. The V end lost 7 bases, the J end lost 0 bases, and 16 bases lay between the germline ends.

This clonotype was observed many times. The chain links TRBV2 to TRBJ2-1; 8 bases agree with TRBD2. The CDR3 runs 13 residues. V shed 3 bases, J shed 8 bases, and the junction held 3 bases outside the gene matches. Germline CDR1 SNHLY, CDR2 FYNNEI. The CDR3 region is CASSETGGHEQFF. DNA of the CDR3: TGTGCCAGCAGTGAGACGGGGGGGCATGAGCAGTTCTTC.

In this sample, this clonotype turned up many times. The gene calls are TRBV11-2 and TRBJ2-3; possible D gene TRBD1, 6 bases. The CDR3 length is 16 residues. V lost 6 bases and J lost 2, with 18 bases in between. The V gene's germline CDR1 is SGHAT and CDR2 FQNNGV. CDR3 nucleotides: TGTGCCAGCAGTACCCCCAGGGGCGCTTACACAGATACGCAGTATTTT. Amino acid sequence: CASSTPRGAYTDTQYF. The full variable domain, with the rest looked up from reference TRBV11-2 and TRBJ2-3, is EAGVAQSPRYKIIEKRQSVAFWCNPISGHATLYWYQQILGQGPKLLIQFQNNGVVDDSQLPKDRFSAERLKGVDSTLKIQPAKLEDSAVYLCASSTPRGAYTDTQYFGPGTRLTVL.

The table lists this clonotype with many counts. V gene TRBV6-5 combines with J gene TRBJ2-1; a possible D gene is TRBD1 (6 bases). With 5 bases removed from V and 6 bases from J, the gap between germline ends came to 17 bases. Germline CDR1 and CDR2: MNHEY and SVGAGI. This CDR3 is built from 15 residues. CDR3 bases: TGTGCCAGCAGTCCGCTCAGGGGAAAGGGCAATGAGCAGTTCTTC. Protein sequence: CASSPLRGKGNEQFF.

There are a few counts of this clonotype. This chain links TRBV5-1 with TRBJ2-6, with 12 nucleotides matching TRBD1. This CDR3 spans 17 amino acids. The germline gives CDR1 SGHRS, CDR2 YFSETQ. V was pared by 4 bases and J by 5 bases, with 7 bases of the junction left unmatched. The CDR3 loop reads CASSPMGQGARANVLTF. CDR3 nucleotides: TGCGCCAGCAGCCCAATGGGACAGGGGGCTCGGGCCAACGTCCTGACTTTC. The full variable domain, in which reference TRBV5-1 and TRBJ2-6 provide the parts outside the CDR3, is KAGVTQTPRYLIKTRGQQVTLSCSPISGHRSVSWYQQTPGQGLQFLFEYFSETQRNKGNFPGRFSGRQFSNSRSEMNVSTLELGDSALYLCASSPMGQGARANVLTFGAGSRLTVL.

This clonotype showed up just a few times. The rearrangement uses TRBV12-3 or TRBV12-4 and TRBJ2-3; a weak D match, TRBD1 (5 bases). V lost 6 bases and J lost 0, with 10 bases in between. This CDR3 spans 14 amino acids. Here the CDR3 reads CASRLTVSTDTQYF. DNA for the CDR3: TGTGCCAGCAGGTTGACAGTGAGCACAGATACGCAGTATTTT.

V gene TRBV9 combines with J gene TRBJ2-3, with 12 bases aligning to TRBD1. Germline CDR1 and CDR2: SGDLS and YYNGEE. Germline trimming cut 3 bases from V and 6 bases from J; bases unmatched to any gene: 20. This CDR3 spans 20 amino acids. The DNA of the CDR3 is TGTGCCAGCAGCGGAAGAACATGGGACAGGGGGCTTGTACGCCAGGATACGCAGTATTTT. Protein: CASSGRTWDRGLVRQDTQYF.

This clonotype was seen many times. The DNA of the CDR3 is TGTGCCAGCAGTTTAGGGACCCTGCCCACCGGGGAGCTGTTTTTT. Encoded protein: CASSLGTLPTGELFF. The rearrangement joins TRBV12-3 or TRBV12-4 to TRBJ2-2; D remains unclear. This CDR3 comprises 15 residues. The V gene lost 1 base and the J gene lost 4 bases, with 10 bases spanning the gap.

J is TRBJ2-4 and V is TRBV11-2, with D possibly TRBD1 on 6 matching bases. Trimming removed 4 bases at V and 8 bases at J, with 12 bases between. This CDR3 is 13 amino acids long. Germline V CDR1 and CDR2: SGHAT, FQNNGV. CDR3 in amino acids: CASSSTGFDIQYF. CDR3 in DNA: TGTGCCAGCAGCTCCACAGGGTTTGACATTCAGTACTTC.

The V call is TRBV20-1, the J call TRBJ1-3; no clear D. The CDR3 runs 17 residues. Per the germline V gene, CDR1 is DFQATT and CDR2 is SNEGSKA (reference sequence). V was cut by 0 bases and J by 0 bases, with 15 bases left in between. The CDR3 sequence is CSARDPRSASSGNTIYF. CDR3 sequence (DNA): TGCAGTGCTAGAGACCCCCGGAGCGCGAGCTCTGGAAACACCATATATTTT.

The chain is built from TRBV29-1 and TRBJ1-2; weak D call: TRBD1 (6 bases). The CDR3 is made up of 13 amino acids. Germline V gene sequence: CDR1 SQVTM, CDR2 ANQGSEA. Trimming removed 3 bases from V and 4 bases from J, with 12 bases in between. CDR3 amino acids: CSVDPGGGYGYTF. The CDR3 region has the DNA TGCAGCGTTGATCCGGGAGGGGGCTATGGCTACACCTTC.

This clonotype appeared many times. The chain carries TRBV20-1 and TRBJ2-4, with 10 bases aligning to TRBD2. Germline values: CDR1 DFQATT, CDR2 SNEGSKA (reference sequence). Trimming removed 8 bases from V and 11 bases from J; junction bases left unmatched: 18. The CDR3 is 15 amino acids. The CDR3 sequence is CSRLRASGSHRVQYF. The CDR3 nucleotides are TGCAGTCGTCTCCGGGCTAGCGGGAGCCATAGGGTTCAGTACTTC.

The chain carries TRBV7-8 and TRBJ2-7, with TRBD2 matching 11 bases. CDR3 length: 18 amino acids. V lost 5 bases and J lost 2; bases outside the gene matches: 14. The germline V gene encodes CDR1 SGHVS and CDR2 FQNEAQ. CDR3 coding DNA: TGTGCCAGCAGCGCCCACCGGGGGACTAGCGGTCTTACCTACGAGCAGTACTTC. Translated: CASSAHRGTSGLTYEQYF.

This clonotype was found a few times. CDR3 bases: TGTGCCAGCAAACCCGGACCGGGGGACACTGAAGCTTTCTTT. Translated, it gives CASKPGPGDTEAFF. The V and J genes are TRBV9 and TRBJ1-1, with a weak D call TRBD1 (5 bases). Trimming took off 6 bases at V and 3 bases at J, with 15 bases between the two ends. The CDR3 runs to 14 residues. The V gene's germline CDR1 is SGDLS and CDR2 YYNGEE. The full variable domain, in which reference TRBV9 and TRBJ1-1 provide the parts outside the CDR3, is DSGVTQTPKHLITATGQRVTLRCSPRSGDLSVYWYQQSLDQGLQFLIQYYNGEERAKGNILERFSAQQFPDLHSELNLSSLELGDSALYFCASKPGPGDTEAFFGQGTRLTVV.

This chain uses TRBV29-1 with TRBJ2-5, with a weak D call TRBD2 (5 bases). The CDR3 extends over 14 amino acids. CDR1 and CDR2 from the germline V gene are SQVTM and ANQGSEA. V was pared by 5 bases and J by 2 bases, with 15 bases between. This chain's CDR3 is CSVRLALRQETQYF. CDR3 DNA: TGCAGCGTTCGTCTAGCATTGCGGCAAGAGACCCAGTACTTC.

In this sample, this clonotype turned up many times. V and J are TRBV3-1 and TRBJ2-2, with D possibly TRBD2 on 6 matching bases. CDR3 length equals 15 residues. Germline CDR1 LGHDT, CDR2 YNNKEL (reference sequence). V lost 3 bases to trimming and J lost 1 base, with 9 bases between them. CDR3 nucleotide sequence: TGTGCCAGCAGCCATGGGACTCAGAACACCGGGGAGCTGTTTTTT. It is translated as CASSHGTQNTGELFF.

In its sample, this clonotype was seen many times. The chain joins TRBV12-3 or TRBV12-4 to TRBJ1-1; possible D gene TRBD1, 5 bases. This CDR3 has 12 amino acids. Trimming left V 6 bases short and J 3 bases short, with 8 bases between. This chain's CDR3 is CASSPGYTEAFF. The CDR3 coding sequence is TGTGCCAGCAGCCCAGGGTACACTGAAGCTTTCTTT.

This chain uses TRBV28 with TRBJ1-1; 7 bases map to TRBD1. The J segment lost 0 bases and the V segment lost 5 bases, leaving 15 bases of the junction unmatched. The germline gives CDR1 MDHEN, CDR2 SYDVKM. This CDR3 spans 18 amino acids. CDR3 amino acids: CASSTVTRDSRLNTEAFF. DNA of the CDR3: TGTGCCAGCAGTACCGTAACCCGGGACAGCCGATTGAACACTGAAGCTTTCTTT. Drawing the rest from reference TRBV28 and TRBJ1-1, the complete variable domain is DVKVTQSSRYLVKRTGEKVFLECVQDMDHENMFWYRQDPGLGLRLIYFSYDVKMKEKGDIPEGYSVSREKKERFSLILESASTNQTSMYLCASSTVTRDSRLNTEAFFGQGTRLTVV.

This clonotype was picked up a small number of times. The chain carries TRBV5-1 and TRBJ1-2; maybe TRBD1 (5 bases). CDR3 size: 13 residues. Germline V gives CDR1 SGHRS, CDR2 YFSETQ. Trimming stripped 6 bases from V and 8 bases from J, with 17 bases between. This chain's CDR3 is CASTPGAGNGYTF. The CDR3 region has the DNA TGCGCCAGCACACCTGGGGCAGGAAACGGCTACACCTTC. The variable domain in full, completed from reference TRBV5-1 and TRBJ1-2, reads KAGVTQTPRYLIKTRGQQVTLSCSPISGHRSVSWYQQTPGQGLQFLFEYFSETQRNKGNFPGRFSGRQFSNSRSEMNVSTLELGDSALYLCASTPGAGNGYTFGSGTRLTVV.

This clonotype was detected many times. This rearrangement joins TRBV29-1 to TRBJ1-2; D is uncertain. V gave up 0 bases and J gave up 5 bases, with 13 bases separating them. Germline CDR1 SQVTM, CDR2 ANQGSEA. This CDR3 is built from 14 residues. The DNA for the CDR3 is TGCAGCGTTGAAGATCGGCCAGGCGCATATGGCTACACCTTC. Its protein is CSVEDRPGAYGYTF.

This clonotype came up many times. The DNA for the CDR3 is TGCGCCAGCAGTGATGAGCCCGGGACCCAGTACTTC. Translated, it gives CASSDEPGTQYF. The chain has TRBV10-1 and TRBJ2-5; no reliable D call. Per germline, CDR1 WNHNN and CDR2 SYGVQD (reference sequence). This CDR3 has 12 amino acids. V shed 3 bases and J shed 7 bases, with 9 bases lying between them.